These 18 T cell receptor beta chains share one sample of origin, sequenced in a study of shared clonotypes between healthy human individuals. Generated by immunoSEQ multiplex PCR, the TCRdb table keeps only in-frame clones and is missing some. The sample yields around 350,000 clones, less than 85% seen once. What was sequenced was memory CD4+ T cells sorted from blood. Described subset: CD45RA-negative fraction. The receptors originated from a man younger than 40 in good health.

The rearrangement uses TRBV6-1 and TRBJ2-5; D is possibly TRBD2 (6 bases). The CDR3 extends over 15 amino acids. With 3 bases removed from V and 5 bases from J, the gap between germline ends came to 16 bases. CDR1 is MNHNS and CDR2 is SASEGT in the germline V gene. This chain's CDR3 is CASSEQRSGGETQYF. CDR3 sequence (DNA): TGTGCCAGCAGTGAGCAGCGATCTGGGGGGGAGACCCAGTACTTC.

This clone occurred a few times. The chain uses TRBV9 and TRBJ2-3, with TRBD2 identical over 10 bases. The germline CDR1 and CDR2 sequences are SGDLS and YYNGEE. The V segment lost 3 bases and the J segment 1 base; nucleotides outside the gene matches: 11. This CDR3 has 18 amino acids. The CDR3 DNA is TGTGCCAGCAGCGCCTTCTCTAGCGGGAGTGGGGGCACAGATACGCAGTATTTT. This encodes CASSAFSSGSGGTDTQYF.

The V gene is TRBV7-2, the J gene TRBJ2-1; D is undetermined. Trimming cost V 2 bases and J 1 base, with 12 bases left between them. Germline loops: CDR1 SGHTA, CDR2 FQGNSA. This CDR3 is built from 16 residues. CDR3 region: CASSLLPSPSYNEQFF. The CDR3 DNA sequence: TGTGCCAGCAGCTTACTCCCAAGCCCGTCCTACAATGAGCAGTTCTTC.

V is TRBV25-1 and J is TRBJ2-3; TRBD2 is a possible D gene (5 bases). This CDR3 spans 16 amino acids. Germline V gene sequence: CDR1 MGHDK, CDR2 SYGVNS. Trimming pared 5 bases from V and 4 bases from J, leaving 19 bases between. In DNA, the CDR3 is TGTGCCAGCAGTATGGGCGGGCACCGGTGGCCAGATACGCAGTATTTT. This gives the protein CASSMGGHRWPDTQYF. Full variable domain (missing parts from reference TRBV25-1 and TRBJ2-3): EADIYQTPRYLVIGTGKKITLECSQTMGHDKMYWYQQDPGMELHLIHYSYGVNSTEKGDLSSESTVSRIRTEHFPLTLESARPSHTSQYLCASSMGGHRWPDTQYFGPGTRLTVL.

The chain recombines TRBV27 with TRBJ2-3, with D perhaps matching TRBD1 (6 bases). CDR3 size: 14 residues. V lost 5 bases to trimming and J lost 2 bases, with 11 bases between them. Germline V CDR1 and CDR2: MNHEY, SMNVEV (reference sequence). The CDR3 here is CASSKGHITDTQYF. CDR3 bases: TGTGCCAGCAGTAAGGGACATATCACAGATACGCAGTATTTT.

The chain couples TRBV7-5 to TRBJ2-3; the D call TRBD2 from the table was never checked on the DNA. TRBV7-5 is termed a pseudogene. The CDR3 covers 12 residues. The CDR3 is CARLGGTDTQYF. Written as DNA, the CDR3 is TGTGCCAGACTAGGAGGAACAGATACGCAGTATTTT.

This clone showed up just once. This rearrangement joins TRBV5-1 to TRBJ2-5, with 7 bases aligning to TRBD2. Germline V CDR1 and CDR2: SGHRS, YFSETQ. With 4 bases clipped from V and 5 bases from J, the junction kept 5 bases outside the gene matches. The CDR3 extends over 13 amino acids. The CDR3 sequence is CASSPMGGETQYF. The CDR3 DNA follows: TGCGCCAGCAGCCCCATGGGGGGGGAGACCCAGTACTTC.

The V gene is TRBV5-4, the J gene TRBJ2-1, with D maybe TRBD2 (6 bases). The CDR3 length is 11 residues. V shed 5 bases and J shed 10 bases, with 10 bases lying between them. CDR1 and CDR2 from the germline V gene are SGHNT and YYREEE (reference sequence). The CDR3 coding sequence is TGTGCCAGCAGGGGGACTGCAGAGCAGTTCTTC. Its protein is CASRGTAEQFF. The complete variable domain, with remaining parts taken from reference TRBV5-4 and TRBJ2-1, reads ETGVTQSPTHLIKTRGQQVTLRCSSQSGHNTVSWYQQALGQGPQFIFQYYREEENGRGNFPPRFSGLQFPNYSSELNVNALELDDSALYLCASRGTAEQFFGPGTRLTVL.

V is TRBV5-4 and J is TRBJ1-1; possible D gene TRBD1, 6 bases. Germline V CDR1 and CDR2: SGHNT, YYREEE (reference sequence). The length of the CDR3 is 16 residues. The germline V and J ends were trimmed by 2 bases and 2 bases, with 16 bases remaining between them. CDR3 amino acids: CASSFGRGGLNTEAFF. The CDR3 bases are TGTGCCAGCAGCTTCGGCAGGGGAGGATTAAACACTGAAGCTTTCTTT.

This clone has just a few counts. This chain links TRBV2 with TRBJ2-7, with 8 bases lining up with TRBD1. After removal of 6 bases from V and 1 base from J, the junction contained 2 bases not matched to a gene. Germline CDR1 is SNHLY and CDR2 is FYNNEI. The CDR3 consists of 13 residues. The CDR3 bases are TGTGCCAGCAGGGACAGGGCATCCTACGAGCAGTACTTC. Translating it yields CASRDRASYEQYF.

This chain uses TRBV6-1 with TRBJ2-1; no clear D. Trimming removed 4 bases at V and 0 bases at J, with 7 bases between. The length of the CDR3 is 14 residues. Germline CDR1 reads MNHNS; CDR2 reads SASEGT. As DNA, the CDR3 is TGTGCCAGCAGTGCGGGCCACTCCTACAATGAGCAGTTCTTC. As protein: CASSAGHSYNEQFF.

The rearrangement links TRBV6-5 to TRBJ1-1; D possibly corresponds to TRBD1 (6 bases). The germline V gene encodes CDR1 MNHEY and CDR2 SVGAGI. The length of the CDR3 is 14 residues. V was trimmed by 5 bases and J by 12 bases, leaving 22 bases between them. CDR3: CASSGGPGTQRTFF. Here the CDR3 DNA reads TGTGCCAGCAGTGGGGGTCCCGGGACACAAAGAACTTTCTTT.

To note about this clone: In the same sample, other DNA sequences code for this CDR3. The chain employs TRBV7-2 and TRBJ1-5; the D is unclear. V lost 5 bases and J 4 bases, leaving 9 bases between the germline ends. Germline V lookup: CDR1 SGHTA, CDR2 FQGNSA. CDR3 size: 13 residues. DNA of the CDR3: TGTGCCAGCAGCATCCGGGGAAATCAGCCCCAGCATTTT. Translating it yields CASSIRGNQPQHF. The whole variable domain, remainder taken from reference TRBV7-2 and TRBJ1-5, is GAGVSQSPSNKVTEKGKDVELRCDPISGHTALYWYRQSLGQGLEFLIYFQGNSAPDKSGLPSDRFSAERTGGSVSTLTIQRTQQEDSAVYLCASSIRGNQPQHFGDGTRLSIL.

CDR3 protein: CASSQTGTANSPLHF. DNA of the CDR3: TGTGCCAGCAGTCAGACCGGGACGGCGAATTCACCCCTCCACTTT. The J gene is TRBJ1-6, the V gene TRBV25-1, with D possibly matching TRBD1 (5 bases). CDR3 length equals 15 residues. The V gene lost 5 bases and the J gene lost 7 bases, with 15 bases spanning the gap. Germline values: CDR1 MGHDK, CDR2 SYGVNS.

This clone came up once. The CDR3 nucleotides are TGTGCCAGCACGCCGTTCAATCAGCCCCAGCATTTT. It yields the protein CASTPFNQPQHF. The V call is TRBV6-1, the J call TRBJ1-5; D unresolved. V lost 7 bases to trimming and J lost 3 bases, with 7 bases between them. There are 12 residues in the CDR3. From germline, CDR1 is MNHNS and CDR2 SASEGT.

The chain combines TRBV15 with TRBJ2-7; D is uncertain. CDR3 length: 14 amino acids. The V and J ends lost 2 bases and 3 bases respectively, with 11 bases between them. The germline V gene encodes CDR1 LNHNV and CDR2 YYDKDF (reference sequence). CDR3 bases: TGTGCCACCAGCAGATTAGGGAAAAACTACGAGCAGTACTTC. It codes for CATSRLGKNYEQYF.

CDR3 in DNA: TGCGCCAGCAGCCAATCCGCTGGCGGGGGGTCCTACGAGCAGTACTTC. Residues: CASSQSAGGGSYEQYF. The rearrangement links TRBV5-1 to TRBJ2-7, with 8 bases matching TRBD2. Germline CDR1 is SGHRS and CDR2 is YFSETQ. J gave up 1 base and V 4 bases, and 10 bases lay outside the gene matches. The CDR3 is 16 residues long.

This chain joins TRBV5-1 and TRBJ1-1; 7 bases fit TRBD1. This CDR3 is built from 15 residues. J gave up 3 bases and V 2 bases, and 7 bases lay outside the gene matches. The V gene's germline CDR1 is SGHRS and CDR2 YFSETQ. The CDR3 nucleotides read TGCGCCAGCAGCTTCTCGAGGGGGCTTTACACTGAAGCTTTCTTT. Its protein product is CASSFSRGLYTEAFF.